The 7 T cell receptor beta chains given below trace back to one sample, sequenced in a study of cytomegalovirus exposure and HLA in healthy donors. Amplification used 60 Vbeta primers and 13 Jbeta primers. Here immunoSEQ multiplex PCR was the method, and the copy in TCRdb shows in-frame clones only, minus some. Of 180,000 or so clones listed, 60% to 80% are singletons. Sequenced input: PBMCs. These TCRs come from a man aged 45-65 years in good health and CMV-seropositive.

The CDR3 here is CASSFWAIRQGSNTIYF. CDR3 in DNA: TGTGCCAGCAGTTTCTGGGCGATAAGACAGGGTTCAAACACCATATATTTT. The chain uses TRBV28 and TRBJ1-3; 7 nucleotides match TRBD1. The CDR3 consists of 17 residues. With 3 bases clipped from V and 6 bases from J, the junction kept 14 bases outside the gene matches. Germline CDR1 MDHEN, CDR2 SYDVKM.

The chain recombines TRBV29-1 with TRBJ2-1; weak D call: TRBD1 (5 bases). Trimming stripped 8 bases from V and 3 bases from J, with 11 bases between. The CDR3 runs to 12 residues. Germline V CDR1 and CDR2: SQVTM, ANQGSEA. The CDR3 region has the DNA TGCAGCTCTTCCGACAGCTACAATGAGCAGTTCTTC. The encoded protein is CSSSDSYNEQFF.

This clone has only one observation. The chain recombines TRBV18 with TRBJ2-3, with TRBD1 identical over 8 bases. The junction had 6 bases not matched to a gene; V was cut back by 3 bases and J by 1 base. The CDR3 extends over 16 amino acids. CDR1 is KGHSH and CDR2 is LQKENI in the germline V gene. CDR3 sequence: CASSPRSDRGTDTQYF. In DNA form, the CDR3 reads TGTGCCAGCTCACCTCGGTCGGACAGGGGCACAGATACGCAGTATTTT.

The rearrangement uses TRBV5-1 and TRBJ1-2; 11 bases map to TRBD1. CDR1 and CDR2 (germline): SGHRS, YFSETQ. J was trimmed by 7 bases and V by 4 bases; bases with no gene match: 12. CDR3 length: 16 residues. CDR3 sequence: CASSQDRTGGFLGYTF. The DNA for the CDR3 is TGCGCCAGCAGCCAAGACCGGACAGGGGGCTTCCTTGGCTACACCTTC.

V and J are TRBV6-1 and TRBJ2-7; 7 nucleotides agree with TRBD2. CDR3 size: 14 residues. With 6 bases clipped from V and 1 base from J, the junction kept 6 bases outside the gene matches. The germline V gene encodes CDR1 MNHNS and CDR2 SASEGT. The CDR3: CASRPGGLSYEQYF. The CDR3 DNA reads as TGTGCCAGCAGACCCGGGGGGTTATCCTACGAGCAGTACTTC.

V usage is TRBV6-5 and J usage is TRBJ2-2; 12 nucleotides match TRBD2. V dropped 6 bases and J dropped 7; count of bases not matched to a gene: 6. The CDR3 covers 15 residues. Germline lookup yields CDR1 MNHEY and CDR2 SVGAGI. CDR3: CASSLTGLAGGELFF. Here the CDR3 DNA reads TGTGCCAGCAGCCTGACGGGACTAGCGGGCGGGGAGCTGTTTTTT.

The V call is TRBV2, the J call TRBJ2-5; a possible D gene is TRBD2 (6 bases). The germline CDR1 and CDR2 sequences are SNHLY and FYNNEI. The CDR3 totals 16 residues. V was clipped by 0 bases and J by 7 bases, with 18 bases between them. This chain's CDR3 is CASSEAGGIGAGTQYF. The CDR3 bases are TGTGCCAGCAGTGAAGCGGGGGGAATTGGAGCAGGGACCCAGTACTTC.